These 5 T cell receptor beta chains share one sample of origin, sequenced in a study of blood T cell repertoires in COVID-19 (dated by TCRdb to the early 2020s). Libraries were made using the immunoSEQ multiplex PCR assay. TCRdb mirrors the immuneACCESS table, restricted to in-frame sequences. Some clones are absent from its copies; in checked studies, under half trace to an unresolved V gene, and the reason for the others is unknown. The sample table lists around 86,000 clones, about four fifths of them with a count of one. About an eighth of the sample is taken by the ten largest. The sample comprised peripheral blood. The source is a human donor in a cohort sampled during active COVID-19.

CDR3 amino acids: CASSLENAGTGELFF. CDR3 nucleotide sequence: TGCGCCAGCAGCTTGGAGAACGCCGGGACCGGGGAGCTGTTTTTT. The chain has TRBV5-1 and TRBJ2-2; unclear D gene. V was clipped by 0 bases and J by 5 bases, with 11 bases between them. The CDR3 contains 15 residues. The V gene's germline CDR1 is SGHRS and CDR2 YFSETQ.

This clone came up once. V and J are TRBV29-1 and TRBJ1-2; no firm D call. The germline V and J ends were trimmed by 6 bases and 5 bases, with 16 bases remaining between them. From germline, CDR1 is SQVTM and CDR2 ANQGSEA. This CDR3 region has 13 residues. The CDR3 reads CSVLRTGGYGYTF. CDR3 nucleotides: TGCAGCGTCCTAAGGACGGGAGGATATGGCTACACCTTC.

The genes are TRBV7-3 and TRBJ2-7; TRBD1 agrees at 7 bases. With 6 bases clipped from V and 1 base from J, the junction kept 6 bases outside the gene matches. In germline, CDR1 is SGHTA, CDR2 FQGTGA. The CDR3 extends over 14 amino acids. This CDR3 reads CASSPYRGSYEQYF. CDR3 in DNA: TGTGCCAGCAGTCCTTACAGGGGATCCTACGAGCAGTACTTC.

The chain has TRBV7-9 and TRBJ1-2; D remains ambiguous. This CDR3 has 16 amino acids. Germline CDR1 and CDR2: SEHNR and FQNEAQ (reference sequence). V lost 0 bases to trimming and J lost 0 bases, with 11 bases between them. The DNA for the CDR3 is TGTGCCAGCAGCTTAGCGGCGGGCGGTACTAACTATGGCTACACCTTC. It codes for CASSLAAGGTNYGYTF.

DNA for the CDR3: TGTGCCAGCAGTTTGGACAGTGGACCGAATCAGCCCCAGCATTTT. Translation: CASSLDSGPNQPQHF. The chain combines TRBV2 with TRBJ1-5; tentatively, D is TRBD1 (6 bases). V was cut by 5 bases and J by 4 bases, with 15 bases left in between. The CDR3 totals 15 residues. Germline loops: CDR1 SNHLY, CDR2 FYNNEI.